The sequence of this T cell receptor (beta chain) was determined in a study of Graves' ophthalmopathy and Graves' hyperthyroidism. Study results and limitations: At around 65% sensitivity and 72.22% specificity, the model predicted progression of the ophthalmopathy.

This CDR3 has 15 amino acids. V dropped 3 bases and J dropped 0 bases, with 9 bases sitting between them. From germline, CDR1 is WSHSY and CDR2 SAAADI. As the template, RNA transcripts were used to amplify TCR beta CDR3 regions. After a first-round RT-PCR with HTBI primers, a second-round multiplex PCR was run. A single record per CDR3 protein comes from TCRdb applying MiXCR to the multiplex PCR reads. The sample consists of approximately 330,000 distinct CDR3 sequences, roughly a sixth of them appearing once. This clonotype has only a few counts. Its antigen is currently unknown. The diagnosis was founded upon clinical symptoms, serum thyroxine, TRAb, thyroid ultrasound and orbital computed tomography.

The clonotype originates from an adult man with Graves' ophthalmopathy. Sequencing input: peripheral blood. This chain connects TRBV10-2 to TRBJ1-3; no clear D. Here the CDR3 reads CASSDENRSGNTIYF. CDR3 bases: TGCGCCAGCAGTGATGAGAATCGCTCTGGAAACACCATATATTTT.